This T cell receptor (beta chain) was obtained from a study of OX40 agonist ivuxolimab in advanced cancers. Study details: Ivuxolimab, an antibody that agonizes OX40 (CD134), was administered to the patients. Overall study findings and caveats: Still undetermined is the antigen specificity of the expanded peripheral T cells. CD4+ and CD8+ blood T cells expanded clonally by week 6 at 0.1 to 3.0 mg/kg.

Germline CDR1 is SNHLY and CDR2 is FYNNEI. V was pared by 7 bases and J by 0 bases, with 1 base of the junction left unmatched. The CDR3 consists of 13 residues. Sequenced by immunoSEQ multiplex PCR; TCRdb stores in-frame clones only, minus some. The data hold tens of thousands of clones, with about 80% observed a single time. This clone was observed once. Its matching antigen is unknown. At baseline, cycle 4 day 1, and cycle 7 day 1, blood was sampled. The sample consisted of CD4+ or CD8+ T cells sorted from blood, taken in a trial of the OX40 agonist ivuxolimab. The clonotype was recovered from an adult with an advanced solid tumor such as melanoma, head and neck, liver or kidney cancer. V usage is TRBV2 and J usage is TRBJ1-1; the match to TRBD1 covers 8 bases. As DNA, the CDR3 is TGTGCCAGCACCAGGGGGCTGAACACTGAAGCTTTCTTT. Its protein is CASTRGLNTEAFF.